The 23 T cell receptor beta chains presented below share a single source sample, sequenced in a study of cytomegalovirus exposure and HLA in healthy donors. Primers for the PCR totalled 60 Vbeta and 13 Jbeta. Some clones are missing from TCRdb's copy, which holds only in-frame ones; the method was immunoSEQ multiplex PCR. The repertoire has over 150,000 clones, 75% of them found once; the top ten carry 4.9%. The sample consisted of PBMCs. The receptors come from a male donor in good health and CMV-seronegative.

J is TRBJ1-3 and V is TRBV5-1; TRBD1 is a possible D gene (6 bases). Germline V gene data show CDR1 as SGHRS and CDR2 as YFSETQ. The CDR3 is 15 amino acids. Trimming took off 4 bases at V and 0 bases at J, with 11 bases between the two ends. The CDR3: CASSHGQSSGNTIYF. The CDR3 region has the DNA TGCGCCAGCAGCCACGGACAGAGCTCTGGAAACACCATATATTTT.

This rearrangement joins TRBV9 to TRBJ2-7; 9 bases align to TRBD1. There are 16 residues in the CDR3. J lost 4 bases, V lost 0 bases, and 8 bases had no gene match. Per the germline V gene, CDR1 is SGDLS and CDR2 is YYNGEE. The CDR3, as DNA: TGTGCCAGCAGCGTAGAAGGAGTCGACAGGGGGTACGAGCAGTACTTC. This codes for CASSVEGVDRGYEQYF. The entire variable domain, with the rest obtained from reference TRBV9 and TRBJ2-7, is as follows: DSGVTQTPKHLITATGQRVTLRCSPRSGDLSVYWYQQSLDQGLQFLIQYYNGEERAKGNILERFSAQQFPDLHSELNLSSLELGDSALYFCASSVEGVDRGYEQYFGPGTRLTVT.

The V gene is TRBV6-1, the J gene TRBJ2-4, with TRBD1 identical over 9 bases. In germline, CDR1 is MNHNS, CDR2 SASEGT. Trimming at V came to 4 bases and at J to 8 bases, leaving 3 bases not matched to a gene. The CDR3 is 13 amino acids. CDR3 sequence (DNA): TGTGCCAGCAGTGTTAGGGACAGGGACATTCAGTACTTC. It encodes CASSVRDRDIQYF.

This chain uses TRBV4-3 with TRBJ2-5; 7 bases line up with TRBD1. J was trimmed by 2 bases and V by 0 bases; bases with no gene match: 9. Per germline, CDR1 LGHNA and CDR2 YSLEER. The CDR3 has 17 residues. The CDR3 region is CASSQDIPGQNQETQYF. CDR3 DNA sequence: TGCGCCAGCAGCCAAGACATACCGGGACAGAATCAAGAGACCCAGTACTTC.

The V gene is TRBV4-2, the J gene TRBJ1-5; no clear D gene. Germline CDR1 and CDR2: LGHNA and YNFKEQ. V was shortened by 4 bases and J by 1 base, with 8 bases between the two germline ends. The CDR3 runs 14 residues. CDR3 nucleotide sequence: TGTGCCAGCAGCCGACATGGGAGCAATCAGCCCCAGCATTTT. Protein product: CASSRHGSNQPQHF.

The chain recombines TRBV7-9 with TRBJ2-3; 10 positions agree with TRBD2. Germline CDR1 is SEHNR and CDR2 is FQNEAQ (reference sequence). This CDR3 is built from 15 residues. The junction had 7 bases not matched to a gene; V was cut back by 5 bases and J by 5 bases. CDR3 amino acids: CASSGSGGRKDTQYF. In nucleotides, the CDR3 is TGTGCCAGCAGCGGTAGCGGGGGGAGGAAAGATACGCAGTATTTT.

The chain joins TRBV27 to TRBJ2-1; 10 bases line up with TRBD2. Germline CDR1 MNHEY, CDR2 SMNVEV (reference sequence). The CDR3 sequence is 15 residues long. V lost 5 bases to trimming and J lost 4 bases; unmatched junction nucleotides: 5. This chain's CDR3 is CASSPTSGVYNEQFF. CDR3 nucleotide sequence: TGTGCCAGCAGTCCAACTAGCGGGGTTTACAATGAGCAGTTCTTC.

The chain carries TRBV6-1 and TRBJ2-2; 8 bases map to TRBD1. With V trimmed by 6 bases and J by 4 bases, 4 bases remained unmatched. The CDR3 totals 14 residues. Germline loops: CDR1 MNHNS, CDR2 SASEGT. This CDR3 reads CASRLQGVTGELFF. CDR3 nucleotides: TGTGCCAGCAGGCTACAGGGGGTCACCGGGGAGCTGTTTTTT.

The chain employs TRBV7-8 and TRBJ1-6; tentatively, D is TRBD1 (6 bases). V dropped 5 bases and J dropped 0 bases, with 14 bases sitting between them. The CDR3 length is 17 residues. Germline V gene lookup returns CDR1 SGHVS and CDR2 FQNEAQ. CDR3 DNA: TGTGCCAGCAGCGGACAGAGTCCAAGCTCCTATAATTCACCCCTCCACTTT. This gives the protein CASSGQSPSSYNSPLHF.

The V call is TRBV7-3, the J call TRBJ1-2, with D unclear. Trimming removed 6 bases from V and 8 bases from J, with 16 bases in between. CDR3 length: 13 amino acids. In germline, CDR1 is SGHTA, CDR2 FQGTGA. CDR3 sequence reads: CASSSGPEGGYTF. The CDR3 DNA reads as TGTGCCAGCAGTTCAGGCCCCGAGGGCGGCTACACCTTC.

J is TRBJ2-4 and V is TRBV28, with D possibly being TRBD2 (6 bases). This CDR3 is built from 15 residues. Germline V gives CDR1 MDHEN, CDR2 SYDVKM. Trimming took off 7 bases at V and 3 bases at J, with 16 bases between the two ends. The CDR3 DNA reads TGTGCCAGCAACCCCAGCTGGGGAGGCAAAAACATTCAGTACTTC. It is translated as CASNPSWGGKNIQYF.

The chain uses TRBV5-1 and TRBJ2-7; the match to TRBD2 covers 7 bases. This CDR3 is built from 16 residues. Unmatched junction bases numbered 14, after V lost 4 bases and J lost 4 bases. Per the germline V gene, CDR1 is SGHRS and CDR2 is YFSETQ. CDR3 sequence reads: CASSRGSSGRDYEQYF. The DNA of the CDR3 is TGCGCCAGCAGCAGGGGAAGTAGCGGGCGGGATTACGAGCAGTACTTC.

This clone was detected only a few times. The genes are TRBV5-4 and TRBJ2-7; 9 positions match TRBD2. Germline loops: CDR1 SGHNT, CDR2 YYREEE (reference sequence). V trimming: 2 bases; J trimming: 1 base; junction bases outside the gene matches: 7. CDR3 length equals 16 residues. The CDR3 region is CASSFRGGGASYEQYF. For the CDR3, the DNA is TGTGCCAGCAGCTTTCGGGGCGGGGGGGCTTCCTACGAGCAGTACTTC. Drawing the rest from reference TRBV5-4 and TRBJ2-7, the complete variable domain is ETGVTQSPTHLIKTRGQQVTLRCSSQSGHNTVSWYQQALGQGPQFIFQYYREEENGRGNFPPRFSGLQFPNYSSELNVNALELDDSALYLCASSFRGGGASYEQYFGPGTRLTVT.

The J gene is TRBJ1-6, the V gene TRBV2; a possible D gene is TRBD1 (6 bases). The CDR3 spans 15 residues. Germline loops: CDR1 SNHLY, CDR2 FYNNEI. V was clipped by 3 bases and J by 7 bases, with 13 bases between them. The CDR3 sequence: CASSDLSTGNSPLHF. In DNA, the CDR3 is TGTGCCAGCAGTGATCTTAGTACAGGGAATTCACCCCTCCACTTT.

V and J are TRBV2 and TRBJ1-6; 7 bases map to TRBD1. The germline gives CDR1 SNHLY, CDR2 FYNNEI. The CDR3 totals 14 residues. Trimming cost V 5 bases and J 7 bases; bases outside gene matches: 5. The CDR3 region is CASSTRQGNSPLHF. CDR3 bases: TGTGCCAGCAGTACTAGACAGGGCAATTCACCCCTCCACTTT.

The J gene is TRBJ2-5, the V gene TRBV4-3; the match to TRBD2 covers 7 bases. Unmatched junction bases numbered 8, after V lost 3 bases and J lost 4 bases. The length of the CDR3 is 15 residues. Germline V gene sequence: CDR1 LGHNA, CDR2 YSLEER. CDR3 sequence reads: CASSHGGGSGETQYF. Here the CDR3 DNA reads TGCGCCAGCAGCCATGGAGGCGGGAGTGGAGAGACCCAGTACTTC.

This clone was seen a handful of times. The CDR3 is CASSRTVGPNEKLFF. As DNA, the CDR3 is TGTGCCAGCAGCCGTACTGTCGGTCCTAATGAAAAACTGTTTTTT. This sequence joins TRBV5-4 and TRBJ1-4; D is ambiguous. The CDR3 extends over 15 amino acids. The V end lost 4 bases, the J end lost 3 bases, and 13 bases lay between the germline ends. In germline, CDR1 is SGHNT, CDR2 YYREEE (reference sequence). The entire variable domain, with the rest obtained from reference TRBV5-4 and TRBJ1-4, is as follows: ETGVTQSPTHLIKTRGQQVTLRCSSQSGHNTVSWYQQALGQGPQFIFQYYREEENGRGNFPPRFSGLQFPNYSSELNVNALELDDSALYLCASSRTVGPNEKLFFGSGTQLSVL.

The rearrangement links TRBV10-3 to TRBJ2-1; 14 bases are a match to TRBD2. Germline V gene lookup returns CDR1 ENHRY and CDR2 SYGVKD. Unmatched junction bases numbered 12, after V lost 6 bases and J lost 2 bases. CDR3 size: 19 residues. This CDR3 is CAIRSRGLAGEGAYNEQFF. The CDR3 nucleotides read TGTGCCATCAGGAGCAGGGGACTAGCGGGGGAGGGCGCCTACAATGAGCAGTTCTTC.

The rearrangement uses TRBV18 and TRBJ2-7, with D possibly being TRBD1 (5 bases). Germline V gives CDR1 KGHSH, CDR2 LQKENI. The CDR3 length is 13 residues. Trimming took 2 bases from V and 6 from J, leaving 11 bases between them. The CDR3 DNA reads TGTGCCAGCTCACCATTCGACAGAGGCGAGCAGTACTTC. Protein product: CASSPFDRGEQYF.

The V and J genes are TRBV7-9 and TRBJ2-7; 10 bases agree with TRBD2. The CDR3 is 14 residues long. Germline V gene data show CDR1 as SEHNR and CDR2 as FQNEAQ (reference sequence). Written as DNA, the CDR3 is TGTGCTGGGGCTAGCGGGAGCGGGTCCTACGAGCAGTACTTC. Protein product: CAGASGSGSYEQYF.

J is TRBJ2-3 and V is TRBV5-6; the match to TRBD2 covers 8 bases. Germline lookup yields CDR1 SGHDT and CDR2 YYEEEE. This CDR3 has 17 residues. V dropped 4 bases and J dropped 0; count of bases not matched to a gene: 10. The CDR3 loop is CASSPPIAGTSTDTQYF. The CDR3, as DNA: TGTGCCAGCAGCCCCCCAATAGCGGGGACTAGCACAGATACGCAGTATTTT.

This rearrangement joins TRBV21-1 to TRBJ1-4; the table's D call, TRBD1, has no DNA check behind it. TRBV21-1 counts as a pseudogene. The CDR3 contains 15 residues. CDR3 region: CASSKETGGSEKLFF. Written as DNA, the CDR3 is TGTGCCAGCAGCAAAGAGACAGGGGGGAGTGAAAAACTGTTTTTT.

The chain is built from TRBV4-1 and TRBJ1-4; D is perhaps TRBD1 (6 bases). Germline V gene data show CDR1 as MGHRA and CDR2 as YSYEKL. The CDR3 totals 15 residues. V was clipped by 5 bases and J by 3 bases, with 13 bases between them. Here the CDR3 DNA reads TGCGCCAGCAGCGAATTGACAGGCCCTAATGAAAAACTGTTTTTT. Its protein is CASSELTGPNEKLFF.